This TCR beta chain was recovered during a study of a mutant IDH1 vaccine in newly diagnosed glioma. Study-wide context: Patients, over weeks 1, 3, 5, 7, 11, 15, 19 and 23, received a total of eight vaccinations. Vaccine administration was initiated 4-6 weeks following radiotherapy alone, or with temozolomide cycles. An approximately 62% male, roughly 40% female split and a mean age of roughly 44 years characterized treated patients.

Regarding time point: week 23, last vaccination. The vaccine gave 300 ug of a 20-mer mutant IDH1 peptide subcutaneously per dose. Those who donated had recent WHO grade 3 or 4 IDH1-mutant, ATRX-lost astrocytomas. The protocol was immunoSEQ multiplex PCR, while the TCRdb copy is restricted to in-frame clones and leaves out a portion. This table holds tens of thousands of clones, around 76% found once. In regard to this clone: Its antigen is as yet unknown. At one of its ends the junction is not consistent with the germline gene, which may arise from a read error.

This specimen consisted of PBMCs, obtained from a glioma patient whose treatment included an IDH1 peptide vaccine. The clonotype was recovered from a middle-aged woman with glioma. Some clones in this sample may be carry-over from other donors' samples.

The DNA for the CDR3 is TGCGCCAGCCGCTTACAGTTACAAGAGACCCAGTACTTC. Its translation is CASRLQLQETQYF. This chain uses TRBV5-1 with TRBJ2-5; D remains ambiguous. Germline V gene data show CDR1 as SGHRS and CDR2 as YFSETQ. The CDR3 covers 13 residues.